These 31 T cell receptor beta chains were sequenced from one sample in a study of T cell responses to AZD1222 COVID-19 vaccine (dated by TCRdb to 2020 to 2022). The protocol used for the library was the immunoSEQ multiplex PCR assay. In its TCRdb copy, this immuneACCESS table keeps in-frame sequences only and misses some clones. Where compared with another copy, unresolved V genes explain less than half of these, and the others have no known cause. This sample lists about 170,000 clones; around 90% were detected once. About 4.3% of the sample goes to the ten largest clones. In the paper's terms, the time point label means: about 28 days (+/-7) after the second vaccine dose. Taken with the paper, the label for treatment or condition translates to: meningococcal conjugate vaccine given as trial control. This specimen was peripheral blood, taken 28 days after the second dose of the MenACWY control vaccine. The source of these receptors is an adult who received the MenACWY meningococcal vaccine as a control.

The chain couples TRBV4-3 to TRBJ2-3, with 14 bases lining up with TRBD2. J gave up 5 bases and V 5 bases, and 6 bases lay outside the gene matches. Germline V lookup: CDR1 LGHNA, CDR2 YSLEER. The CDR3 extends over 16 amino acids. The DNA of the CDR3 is TGCGCCAGCAGCAAAGGGACTAGCGGGGGTCTAGATACGCAGTATTTT. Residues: CASSKGTSGGLDTQYF.

CDR3 protein: CASSQDLTGNTIYF. CDR3 nucleotide sequence: TGTGCCAGCAGCCAAGACTTGACTGGAAACACCATATATTTT. This rearrangement joins TRBV3-1 (or the pseudogene TRBV3-2) to TRBJ1-3; D gene ambiguous. The CDR3 loop spans 14 amino acids. The germline CDR1 and CDR2 sequences are LGHDT and YNNKEL (reference sequence). Trimming pared 0 bases from V and 2 bases from J, leaving 5 bases between.

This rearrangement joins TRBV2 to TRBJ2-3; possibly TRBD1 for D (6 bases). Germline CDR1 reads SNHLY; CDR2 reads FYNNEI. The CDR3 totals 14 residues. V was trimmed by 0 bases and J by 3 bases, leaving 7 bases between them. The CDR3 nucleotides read TGTGCCAGCAGTGAAGCTACAGGGACAGATACGCAGTATTTT. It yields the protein CASSEATGTDTQYF.

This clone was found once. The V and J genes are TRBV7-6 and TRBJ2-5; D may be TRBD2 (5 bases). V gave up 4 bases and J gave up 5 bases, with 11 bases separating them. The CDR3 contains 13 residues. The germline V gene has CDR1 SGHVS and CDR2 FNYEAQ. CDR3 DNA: TGTGCCAGCAGCTACGGGGTAGAGGAGACCCAGTACTTC. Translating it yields CASSYGVEETQYF. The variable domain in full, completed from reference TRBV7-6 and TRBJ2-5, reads GAGVSQSPRYKVTKRGQDVALRCDPISGHVSLYWYRQALGQGPEFLTYFNYEAQQDKSGLPNDRFSAERPEGSISTLTIQRTEQRDSAMYRCASSYGVEETQYFGPGTRLLVL.

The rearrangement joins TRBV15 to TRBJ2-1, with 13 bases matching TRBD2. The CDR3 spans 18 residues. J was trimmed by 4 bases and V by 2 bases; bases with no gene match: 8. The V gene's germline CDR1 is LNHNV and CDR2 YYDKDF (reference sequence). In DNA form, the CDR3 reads TGTGCCACCAGCAGATCGGGACTAGCGGGGATGCTTTACAATGAGCAGTTCTTC. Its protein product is CATSRSGLAGMLYNEQFF.

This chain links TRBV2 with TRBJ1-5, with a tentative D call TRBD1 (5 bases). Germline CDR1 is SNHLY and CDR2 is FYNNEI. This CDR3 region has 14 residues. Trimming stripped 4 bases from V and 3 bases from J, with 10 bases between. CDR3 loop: CASSASGVNQPQHF. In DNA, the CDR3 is TGTGCCAGCAGTGCATCGGGGGTCAATCAGCCCCAGCATTTT.

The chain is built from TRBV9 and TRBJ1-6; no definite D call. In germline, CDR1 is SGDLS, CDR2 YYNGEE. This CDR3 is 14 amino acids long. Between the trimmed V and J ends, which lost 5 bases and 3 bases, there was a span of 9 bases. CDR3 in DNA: TGTGCCAGCAGTGTGATGGACTATAATTCACCCCTCCACTTT. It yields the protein CASSVMDYNSPLHF.

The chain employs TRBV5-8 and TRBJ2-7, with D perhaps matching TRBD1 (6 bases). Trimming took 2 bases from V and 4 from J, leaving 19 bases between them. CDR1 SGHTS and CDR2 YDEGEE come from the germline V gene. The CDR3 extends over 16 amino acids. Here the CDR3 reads CASSFYPGHGAYEQYF. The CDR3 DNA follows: TGTGCCAGCAGCTTCTATCCGGGACACGGGGCATACGAGCAGTACTTC.

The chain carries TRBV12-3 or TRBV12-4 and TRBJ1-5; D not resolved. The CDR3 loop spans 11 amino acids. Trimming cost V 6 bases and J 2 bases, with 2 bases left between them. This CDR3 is CASSRNQPQHF. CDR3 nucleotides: TGTGCCAGCAGCCGCAATCAGCCCCAGCATTTT.

DNA of the CDR3: TGTGCCAGCAGCCAGTCCTCAGGGGACAGGGGTACAGATACGCAGTATTTT. Translating gives CASSQSSGDRGTDTQYF. V is TRBV3-1 (or the pseudogene TRBV3-2) and J is TRBJ2-3; 10 bases agree with TRBD1. This CDR3 is 17 amino acids long. Trimming removed 3 bases from V and 3 bases from J; junction bases left unmatched: 9. Germline CDR1 reads LGHDT; CDR2 reads YNNKEL (reference sequence).

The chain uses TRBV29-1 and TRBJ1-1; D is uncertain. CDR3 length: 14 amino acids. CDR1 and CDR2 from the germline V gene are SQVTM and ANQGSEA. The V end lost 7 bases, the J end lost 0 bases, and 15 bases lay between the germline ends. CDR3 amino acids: CSAQPRGMNTEAFF. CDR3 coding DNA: TGCAGCGCTCAGCCCAGAGGGATGAACACTGAAGCTTTCTTT. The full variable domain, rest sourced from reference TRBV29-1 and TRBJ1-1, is SAVISQKPSRDICQRGTSLTIQCQVDSQVTMMFWYRQQPGQSLTLIATANQGSEATYESGFVIDKFPISRPNLTFSTLTVSNMSPEDSSIYLCSAQPRGMNTEAFFGQGTRLTVV.

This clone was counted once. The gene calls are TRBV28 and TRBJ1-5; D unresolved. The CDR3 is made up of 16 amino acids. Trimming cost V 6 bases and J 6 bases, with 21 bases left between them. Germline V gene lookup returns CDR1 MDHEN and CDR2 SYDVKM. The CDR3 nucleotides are TGTGCCAGCAGAAACCCCACGACAACCTCCGGTCAGCCCCAGCATTTT. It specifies CASRNPTTTSGQPQHF.

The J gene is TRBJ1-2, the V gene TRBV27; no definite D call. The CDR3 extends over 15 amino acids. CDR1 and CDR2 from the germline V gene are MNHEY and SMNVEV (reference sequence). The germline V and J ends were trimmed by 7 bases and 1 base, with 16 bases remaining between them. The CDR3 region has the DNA TGTGCCAGCACTTCCGCCTCAGCCCTTAACTATGGCTACACCTTC. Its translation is CASTSASALNYGYTF.

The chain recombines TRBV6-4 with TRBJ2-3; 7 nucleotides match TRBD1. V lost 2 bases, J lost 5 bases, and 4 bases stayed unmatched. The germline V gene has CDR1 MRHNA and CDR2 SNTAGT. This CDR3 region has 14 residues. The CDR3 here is CASSDRGLGDTQYF. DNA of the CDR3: TGTGCCAGCAGTGACAGGGGGCTAGGAGATACGCAGTATTTT.

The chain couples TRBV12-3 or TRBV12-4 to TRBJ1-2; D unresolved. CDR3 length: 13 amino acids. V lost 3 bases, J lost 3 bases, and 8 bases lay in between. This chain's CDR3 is CASSFGLDYGYTF. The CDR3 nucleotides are TGTGCCAGCAGTTTCGGTCTGGACTATGGCTACACCTTC.

CDR3 sequence (DNA): TGTGCCAGCAGCAAAGGAGGTGCTGAAAAACTGTTTTTT. It translates to CASSKGGAEKLFF. The V and J genes are TRBV21-1 and TRBJ1-4. TRBV21-1 is a documented pseudogene. This CDR3 is 13 amino acids long.

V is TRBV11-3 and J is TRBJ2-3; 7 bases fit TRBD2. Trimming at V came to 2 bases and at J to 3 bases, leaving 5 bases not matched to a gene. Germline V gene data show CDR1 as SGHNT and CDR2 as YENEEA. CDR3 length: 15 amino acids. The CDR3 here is CASSLKGGPTDTQYF. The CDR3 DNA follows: TGTGCCAGCAGCTTAAAGGGAGGGCCAACAGATACGCAGTATTTT. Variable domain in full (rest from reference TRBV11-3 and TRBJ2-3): EAGVVQSPRYKIIEKKQPVAFWCNPISGHNTLYWYLQNLGQGPELLIRYENEEAVDDSQLPKDRFSAERLKGVDSTLKIQPAELGDSAVYLCASSLKGGPTDTQYFGPGTRLTVL.

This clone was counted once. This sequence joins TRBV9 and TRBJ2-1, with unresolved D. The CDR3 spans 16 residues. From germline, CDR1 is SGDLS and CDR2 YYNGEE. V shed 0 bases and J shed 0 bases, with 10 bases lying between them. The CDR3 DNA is TGTGCCAGCAGCGTAGGTATCTTGAGCTCCTACAATGAGCAGTTCTTC. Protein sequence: CASSVGILSSYNEQFF.

CDR3 nucleotides: TGCGCCAGCAGCTCAGGGACGGCGAATGAGCAGTTCTTC. Amino acid sequence: CASSSGTANEQFF. This chain uses TRBV5-1 with TRBJ2-1; D might be TRBD1 or TRBD2, each matching 5 bases. CDR3 length: 13 amino acids. V lost 3 bases to trimming and J lost 7 bases, with 11 bases between them. The germline CDR1 and CDR2 sequences are SGHRS and YFSETQ. The full variable domain, its missing parts supplied by reference TRBV5-1 and TRBJ2-1, is KAGVTQTPRYLIKTRGQQVTLSCSPISGHRSVSWYQQTPGQGLQFLFEYFSETQRNKGNFPGRFSGRQFSNSRSEMNVSTLELGDSALYLCASSSGTANEQFFGPGTRLTVL.

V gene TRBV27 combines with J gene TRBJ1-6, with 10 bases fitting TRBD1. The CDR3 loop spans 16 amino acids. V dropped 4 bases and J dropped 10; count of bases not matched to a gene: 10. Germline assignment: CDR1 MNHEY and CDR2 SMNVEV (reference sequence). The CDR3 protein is CASSSLGQGGASPLHF. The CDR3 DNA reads TGTGCCAGCAGTTCCCTTGGACAGGGGGGAGCGTCACCCCTCCACTTT.

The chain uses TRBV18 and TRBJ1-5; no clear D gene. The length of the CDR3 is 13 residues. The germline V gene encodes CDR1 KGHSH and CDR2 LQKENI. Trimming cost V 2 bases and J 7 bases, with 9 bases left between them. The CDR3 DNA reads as TGTGCCAGCTCACCAAGGGAGAGACAGCCCCAGCATTTT. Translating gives CASSPRERQPQHF. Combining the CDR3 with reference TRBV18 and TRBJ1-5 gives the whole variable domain NAGVMQNPRHLVRRRGQEARLRCSPMKGHSHVYWYRQLPEEGLKFMVYLQKENIIDESGMPKERFSAEFPKEGPSILRIQQVVRGDSAAYFCASSPRERQPQHFGDGTRLSIL.

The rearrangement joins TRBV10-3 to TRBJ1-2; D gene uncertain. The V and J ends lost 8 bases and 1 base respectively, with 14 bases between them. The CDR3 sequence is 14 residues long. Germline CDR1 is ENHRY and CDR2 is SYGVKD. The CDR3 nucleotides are TGTGCCATCCCCCGGGAAGCCAATAACTATGGCTACACCTTC. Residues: CAIPREANNYGYTF.

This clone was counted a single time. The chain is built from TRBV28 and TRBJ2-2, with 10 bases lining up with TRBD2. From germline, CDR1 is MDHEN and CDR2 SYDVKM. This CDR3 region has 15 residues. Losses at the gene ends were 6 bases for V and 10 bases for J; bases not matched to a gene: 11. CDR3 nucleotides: TGTGCCAGCAGCCCCCCACTAGCGGGATTAGAGGAGCTGTTTTTT. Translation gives CASSPPLAGLEELFF.

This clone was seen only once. The CDR3 DNA follows: TGTGCCAGCGATCGACAGGGAGGGACCGGGGAGCTGTTTTTT. Translating gives CASDRQGGTGELFF. The V gene is TRBV3-1 (or the pseudogene TRBV3-2), the J gene TRBJ2-2; D is possibly TRBD1 or TRBD2 (7 bases each). The V end was cut by 8 bases, the J end by 5 bases, with 15 bases between. CDR3 length: 14 amino acids. Germline V gene data show CDR1 as LGHDT and CDR2 as YNNKEL (reference sequence).

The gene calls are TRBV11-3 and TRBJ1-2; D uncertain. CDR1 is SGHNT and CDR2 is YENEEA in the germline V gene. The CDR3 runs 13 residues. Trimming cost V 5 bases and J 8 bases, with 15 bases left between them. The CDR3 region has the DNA TGTGCCAGCAGCCTAGCGGATGGGTCCGGCTACACCTTC. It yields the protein CASSLADGSGYTF.

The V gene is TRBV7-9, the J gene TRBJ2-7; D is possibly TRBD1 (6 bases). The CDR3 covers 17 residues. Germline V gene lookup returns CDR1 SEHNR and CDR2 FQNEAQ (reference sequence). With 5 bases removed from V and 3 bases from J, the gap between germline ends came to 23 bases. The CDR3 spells CASSASQSGTTFYEQYF. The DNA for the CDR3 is TGTGCCAGCAGCGCTAGTCAATCTGGGACAACGTTCTACGAGCAGTACTTC.

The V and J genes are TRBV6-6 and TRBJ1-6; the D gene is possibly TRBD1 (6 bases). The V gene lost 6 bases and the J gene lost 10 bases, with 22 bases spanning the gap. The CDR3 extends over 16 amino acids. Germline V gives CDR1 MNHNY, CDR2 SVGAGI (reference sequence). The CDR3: CASSPPFQGSGSPLHF. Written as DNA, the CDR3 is TGTGCCAGCAGCCCCCCGTTTCAGGGGAGTGGGTCACCCCTCCACTTT.

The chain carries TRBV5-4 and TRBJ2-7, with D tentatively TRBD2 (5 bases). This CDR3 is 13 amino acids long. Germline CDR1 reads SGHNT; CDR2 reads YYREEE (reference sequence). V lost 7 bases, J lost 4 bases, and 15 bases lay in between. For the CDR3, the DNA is TGTGCCAGCTCCTCTGGGAGAACGTACGAGCAGTACTTC. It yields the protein CASSSGRTYEQYF.

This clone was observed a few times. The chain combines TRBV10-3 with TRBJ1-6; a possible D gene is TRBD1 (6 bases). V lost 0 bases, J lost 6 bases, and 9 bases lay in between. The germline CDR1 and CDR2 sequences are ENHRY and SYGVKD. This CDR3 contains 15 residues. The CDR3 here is CAISESLGANSPLHF. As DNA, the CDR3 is TGTGCCATCAGTGAGTCCCTGGGGGCTAATTCACCCCTCCACTTT.

For the CDR3, the DNA is TGTGCCAGTAGTGCCAACAGGGGATCTAATGAAAAACTGTTTTTT. Its translation is CASSANRGSNEKLFF. The genes are TRBV19 and TRBJ1-4; 7 nucleotides agree with TRBD1. V was pared by 5 bases and J by 3 bases, with 6 bases of the junction left unmatched. The germline V gene has CDR1 LNHDA and CDR2 SQIVND (reference sequence). This CDR3 contains 15 residues.

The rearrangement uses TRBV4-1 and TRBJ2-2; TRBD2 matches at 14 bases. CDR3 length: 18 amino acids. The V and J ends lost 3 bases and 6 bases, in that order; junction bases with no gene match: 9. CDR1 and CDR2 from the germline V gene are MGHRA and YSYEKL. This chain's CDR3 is CASSQIHPGLAGAGELFF. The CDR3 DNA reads TGCGCCAGCAGCCAGATACATCCGGGACTAGCGGGAGCCGGGGAGCTGTTTTTT.